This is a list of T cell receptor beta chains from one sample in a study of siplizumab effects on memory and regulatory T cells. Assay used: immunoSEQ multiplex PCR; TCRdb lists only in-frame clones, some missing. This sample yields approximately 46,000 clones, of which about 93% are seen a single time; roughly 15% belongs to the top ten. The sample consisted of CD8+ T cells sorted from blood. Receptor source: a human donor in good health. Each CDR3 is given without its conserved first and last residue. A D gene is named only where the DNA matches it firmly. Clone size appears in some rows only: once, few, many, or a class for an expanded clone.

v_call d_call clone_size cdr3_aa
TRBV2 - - ASSIQVNYGYT
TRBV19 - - ASSPAQGIYNEQF
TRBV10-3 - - AISALGGSYEQY
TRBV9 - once ASSVRGQMADTQY
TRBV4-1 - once ASSQRTPGEWEQY
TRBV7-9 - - ASSLGPGRRNDTQY
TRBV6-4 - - ASSDSPGPSYEQY
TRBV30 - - AWSVVGSQNQPQH
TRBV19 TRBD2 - ATTGASGRGQQF
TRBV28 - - ASSYAGDTEAF
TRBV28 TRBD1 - ASSGIGQANTGELF
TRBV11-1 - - ASSSSLETQY
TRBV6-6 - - ASKAGNTIY
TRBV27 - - ASSPAPGKLWDIQY
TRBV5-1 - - ASSSESETQY
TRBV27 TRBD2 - ASSLSKLAAPYNEQF
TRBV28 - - ASSLMGSSYNEQF
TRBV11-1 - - ASSLAVGNTIY
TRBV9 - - ASSLTSYGYT
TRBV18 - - ATVNPVRETQY
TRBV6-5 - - ASSYSTGNPLY
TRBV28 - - ASSYDYEQY
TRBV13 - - AGSPFAGELTGEQY
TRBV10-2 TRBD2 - ASDSRTSGSYEQY
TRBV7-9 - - ASRSDWSSYEQY
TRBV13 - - ASSFGSGGAGSYTEAF
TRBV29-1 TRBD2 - SVGTSGSRGYEQY
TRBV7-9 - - ASSPEGGRNEQY
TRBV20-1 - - SADRNNEQF
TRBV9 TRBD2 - ASSDGRDQETQY